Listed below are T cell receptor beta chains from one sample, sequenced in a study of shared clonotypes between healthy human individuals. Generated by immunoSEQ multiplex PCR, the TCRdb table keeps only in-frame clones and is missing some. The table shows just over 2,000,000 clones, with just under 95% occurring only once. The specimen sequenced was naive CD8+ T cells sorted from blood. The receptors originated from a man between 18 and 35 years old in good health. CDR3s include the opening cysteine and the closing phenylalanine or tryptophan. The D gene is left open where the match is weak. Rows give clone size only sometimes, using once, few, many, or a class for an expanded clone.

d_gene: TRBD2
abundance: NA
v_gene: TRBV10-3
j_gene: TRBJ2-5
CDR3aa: CAISEPPTSGGLQETQYF
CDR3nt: TGTGCCATCAGTGAGCCTCCGACTAGCGGGGGACTCCAAGAGACCCAGTACTTC

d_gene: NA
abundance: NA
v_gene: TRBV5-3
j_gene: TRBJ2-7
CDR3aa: CARSLDTLLRWGEQYF
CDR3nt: TGTGCCAGAAGCTTGGACACTCTCCTGCGGTGGGGTGAGCAGTACTTC

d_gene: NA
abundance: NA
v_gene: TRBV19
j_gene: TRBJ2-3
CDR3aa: CASLDGPWVYF
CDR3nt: TGTGCCAGTCTTGATGGACCCTGGGTGTATTTT

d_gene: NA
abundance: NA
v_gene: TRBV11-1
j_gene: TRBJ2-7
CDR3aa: CASSNTYEQYF
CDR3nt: TGTGCCAGCAGCAATACCTACGAGCAGTACTTC

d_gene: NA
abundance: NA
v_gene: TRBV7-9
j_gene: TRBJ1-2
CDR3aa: CASSFLTGHYGYTF
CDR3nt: TGTGCCAGCAGCTTTCTAACAGGGCACTATGGCTACACCTTC

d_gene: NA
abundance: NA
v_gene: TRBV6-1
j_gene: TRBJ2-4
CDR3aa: CASRDSGLTKNIQYF
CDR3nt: TGTGCCAGCAGGGATTCAGGGTTAACCAAAAACATTCAGTACTTC

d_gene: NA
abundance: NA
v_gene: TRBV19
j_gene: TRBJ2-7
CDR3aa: CASSIVAGYTYEQYF
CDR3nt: TGTGCCAGTAGTATAGTAGCAGGCTATACCTACGAGCAGTACTTC

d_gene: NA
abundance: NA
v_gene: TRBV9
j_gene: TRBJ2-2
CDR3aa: CASSVSGTVTGELFF
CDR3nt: TGTGCCAGCAGCGTATCAGGGACCGTCACCGGGGAGCTGTTTTTT

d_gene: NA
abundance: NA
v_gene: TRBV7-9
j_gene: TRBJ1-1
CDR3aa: CASSSGTGTEAFF
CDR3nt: TGTGCCAGCAGCTCCGGAACGGGCACTGAAGCTTTCTTT

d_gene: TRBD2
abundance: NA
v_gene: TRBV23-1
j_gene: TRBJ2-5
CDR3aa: CASSQSLETSGNQETQYF
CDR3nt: TGCGCCAGCAGTCAATCCCTGGAGACTAGCGGGAACCAAGAGACCCAGTACTTC

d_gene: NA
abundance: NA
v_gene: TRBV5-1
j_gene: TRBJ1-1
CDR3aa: CASSPTDLNTEAFF
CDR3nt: TGCGCCAGCAGTCCTACAGATTTGAACACTGAAGCTTTCTTT

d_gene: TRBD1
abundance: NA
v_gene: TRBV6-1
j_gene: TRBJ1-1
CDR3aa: CASNPTGYTEAFF
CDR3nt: TGTGCCAGCAACCCGACAGGGTACACTGAAGCTTTCTTT

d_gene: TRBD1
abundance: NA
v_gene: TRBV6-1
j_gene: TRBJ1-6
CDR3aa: CASSEPGQGDNSPLHF
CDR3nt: TGTGCCAGCAGTGAACCGGGACAGGGTGATAATTCACCCCTCCACTTT

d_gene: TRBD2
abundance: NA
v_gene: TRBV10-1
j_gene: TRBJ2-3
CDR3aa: CASPVIAGGTDTQYF
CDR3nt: TGCGCCAGCCCCGTTATAGCGGGAGGGACCGATACGCAGTATTTT

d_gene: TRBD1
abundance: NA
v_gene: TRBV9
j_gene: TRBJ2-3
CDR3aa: CASSGGDRGLTDTQYF
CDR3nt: TGTGCCAGCAGCGGTGGGGACAGGGGATTAACAGATACGCAGTATTTT

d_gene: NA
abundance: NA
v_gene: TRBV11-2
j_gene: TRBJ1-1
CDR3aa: CASSTGREAFF
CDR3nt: TGTGCCAGCAGTACGGGTCGTGAAGCTTTCTTT

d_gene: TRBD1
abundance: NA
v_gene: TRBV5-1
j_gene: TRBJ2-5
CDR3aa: CASSLWGQGETQYF
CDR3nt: TGCGCCAGCAGCTTGTGGGGACAGGGAGAGACCCAGTACTTC

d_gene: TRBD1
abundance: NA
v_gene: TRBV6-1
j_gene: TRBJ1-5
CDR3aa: CASSEGTGVGQPQHF
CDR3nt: TGTGCCAGCAGTGAGGGGACAGGAGTTGGTCAGCCCCAGCATTTT

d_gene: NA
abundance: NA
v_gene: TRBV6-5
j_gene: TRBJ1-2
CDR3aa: CASSSPGHYYGYTF
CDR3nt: TGTGCCAGCAGTTCCCCGGGACACTACTATGGCTACACCTTC

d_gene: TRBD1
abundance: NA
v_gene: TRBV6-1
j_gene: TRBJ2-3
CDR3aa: CASSAYPAGDRGRADTQYF
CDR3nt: TGTGCCAGCAGTGCCTACCCCGCGGGGGACAGGGGGCGCGCGGATACGCAGTATTTT

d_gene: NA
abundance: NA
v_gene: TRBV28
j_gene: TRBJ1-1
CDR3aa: CASSPRSGPSYTEAFF
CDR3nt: TGTGCCAGCAGTCCTCGGTCTGGACCTTCTTACACTGAAGCTTTCTTT

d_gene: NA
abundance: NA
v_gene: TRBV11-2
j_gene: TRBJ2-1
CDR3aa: CASSSPGGYNEQFF
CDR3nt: TGTGCCAGCAGCTCCCCGGGCGGATACAATGAGCAGTTCTTC

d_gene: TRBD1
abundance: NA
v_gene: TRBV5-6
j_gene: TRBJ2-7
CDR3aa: CASSFGQGTYEQYF
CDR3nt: TGTGCCAGCAGCTTTGGACAGGGAACCTACGAGCAGTACTTC

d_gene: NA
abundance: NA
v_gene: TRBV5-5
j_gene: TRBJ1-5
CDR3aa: CASSFRESQPQHF
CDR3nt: TGTGCCAGCAGCTTTCGGGAAAGTCAGCCCCAGCATTTT

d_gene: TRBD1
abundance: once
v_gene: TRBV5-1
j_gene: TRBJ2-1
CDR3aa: CASSLETGDQSYNEQFF
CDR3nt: TGCGCCAGCAGCTTGGAGACAGGGGATCAATCCTACAATGAGCAGTTCTTC

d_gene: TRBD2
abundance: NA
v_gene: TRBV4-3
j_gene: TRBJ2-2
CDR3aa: CASSQDLLLAEDTGELFF
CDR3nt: TGCGCCAGCAGCCAAGATCTTCTCCTAGCGGAAGACACCGGGGAGCTGTTTTTT

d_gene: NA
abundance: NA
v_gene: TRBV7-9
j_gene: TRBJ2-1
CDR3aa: CASSPSFGEQFF
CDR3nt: TGTGCCAGCAGCCCCAGCTTCGGGGAGCAGTTCTTC

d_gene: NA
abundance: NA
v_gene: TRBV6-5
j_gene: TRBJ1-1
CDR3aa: CASSYSLMGDTEAFF
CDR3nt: TGTGCCAGCAGTTACTCGTTGATGGGCGACACTGAAGCTTTCTTT

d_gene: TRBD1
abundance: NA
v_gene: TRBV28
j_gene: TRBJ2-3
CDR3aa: CASSPTGGADTQYF
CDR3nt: TGTGCCAGCAGTCCTACAGGGGGCGCAGATACGCAGTATTTT

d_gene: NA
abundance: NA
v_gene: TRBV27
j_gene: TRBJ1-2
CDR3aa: CASSQDNSARNGYTF
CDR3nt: TGTGCCAGCAGTCAGGACAATTCGGCAAGGAATGGCTACACCTTC

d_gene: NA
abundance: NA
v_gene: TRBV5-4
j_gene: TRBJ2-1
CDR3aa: CASSLRGPYNEQFF
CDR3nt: TGTGCCAGCAGCTTACGGGGGCCCTACAATGAGCAGTTCTTC

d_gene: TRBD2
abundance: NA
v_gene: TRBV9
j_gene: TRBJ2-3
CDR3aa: CASSVGGGITSTDTQYF
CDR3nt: TGTGCCAGCAGCGTAGGCGGGGGGATTACTAGCACAGATACGCAGTATTTT

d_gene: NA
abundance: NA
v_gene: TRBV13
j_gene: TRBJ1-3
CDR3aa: CASSLGVPGNTIYF
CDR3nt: TGTGCCAGCAGCTTAGGCGTGCCCGGAAACACCATATATTTT

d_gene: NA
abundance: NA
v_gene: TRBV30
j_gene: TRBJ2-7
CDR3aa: CAWDLSLSYEQYF
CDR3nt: TGTGCCTGGGATCTGTCGCTCTCCTACGAGCAGTACTTC

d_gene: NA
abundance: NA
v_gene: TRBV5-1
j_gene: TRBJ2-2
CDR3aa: CASSQDINTGELFF
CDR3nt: TGCGCCAGCAGCCAAGACATTAACACCGGGGAGCTGTTTTTT

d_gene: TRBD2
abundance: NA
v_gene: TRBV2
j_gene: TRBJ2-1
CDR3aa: CASSRLAGGPDEQFF
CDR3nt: TGTGCCAGCAGTCGACTAGCGGGAGGGCCGGATGAGCAGTTCTTC

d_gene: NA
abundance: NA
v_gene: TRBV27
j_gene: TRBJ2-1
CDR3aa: CASTRWLEGVQEQFF
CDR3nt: TGTGCCAGCACCCGATGGCTGGAGGGAGTTCAGGAGCAGTTCTTC

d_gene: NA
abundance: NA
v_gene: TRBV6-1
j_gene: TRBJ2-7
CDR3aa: CASRYRSSYEQYF
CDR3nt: TGTGCCAGCAGGTACCGTTCCTCCTACGAGCAGTACTTC

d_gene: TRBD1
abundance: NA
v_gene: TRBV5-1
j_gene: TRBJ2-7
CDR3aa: CASSFSTGGSYEQYF
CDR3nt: TGCGCCAGCAGCTTTTCAACAGGGGGCTCCTACGAGCAGTACTTC

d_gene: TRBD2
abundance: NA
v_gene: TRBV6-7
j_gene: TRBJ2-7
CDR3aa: CASKPSGGLSSYEQYF
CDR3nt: TGTGCCAGCAAACCTAGCGGGGGCCTTAGCTCCTACGAGCAGTACTTC

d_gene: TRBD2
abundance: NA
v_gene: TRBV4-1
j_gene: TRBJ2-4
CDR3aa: CASSPLAGYDIQYF
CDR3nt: TGCGCCAGCAGCCCGTTAGCGGGGTACGACATTCAGTACTTC

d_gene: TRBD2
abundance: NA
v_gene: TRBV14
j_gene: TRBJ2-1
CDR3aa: CASSVEGILGLAGEGSYNEQFF
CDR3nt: TGTGCCAGCAGCGTAGAGGGCATCCTGGGACTAGCGGGAGAAGGCTCCTACAATGAGCAGTTCTTC

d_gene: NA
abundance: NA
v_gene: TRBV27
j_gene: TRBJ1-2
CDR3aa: CASSPGGGLGYTF
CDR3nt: TGTGCCAGCAGTCCTGGGGGGGGCCTCGGCTACACCTTC

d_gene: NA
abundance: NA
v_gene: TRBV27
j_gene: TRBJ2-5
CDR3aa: CASSPLGAEETQYF
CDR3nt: TGTGCCAGCAGTCCACTGGGGGCCGAAGAGACCCAGTACTTC